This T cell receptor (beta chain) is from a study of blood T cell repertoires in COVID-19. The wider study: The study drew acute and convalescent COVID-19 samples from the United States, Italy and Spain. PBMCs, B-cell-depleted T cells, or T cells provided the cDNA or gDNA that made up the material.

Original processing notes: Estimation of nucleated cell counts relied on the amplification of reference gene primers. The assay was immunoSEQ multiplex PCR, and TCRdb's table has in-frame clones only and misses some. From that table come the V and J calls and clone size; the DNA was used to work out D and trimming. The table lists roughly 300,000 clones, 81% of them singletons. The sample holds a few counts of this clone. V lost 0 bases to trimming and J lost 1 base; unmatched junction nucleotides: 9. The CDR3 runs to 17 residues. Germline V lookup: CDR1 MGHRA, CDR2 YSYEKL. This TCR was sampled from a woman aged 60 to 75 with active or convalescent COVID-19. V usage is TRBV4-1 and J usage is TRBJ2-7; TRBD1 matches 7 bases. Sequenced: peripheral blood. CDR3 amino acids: CASSQESLGGASYEQYF. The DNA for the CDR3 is TGCGCCAGCAGCCAAGAAAGTTTAGGGGGCGCGTCCTACGAGCAGTACTTC.